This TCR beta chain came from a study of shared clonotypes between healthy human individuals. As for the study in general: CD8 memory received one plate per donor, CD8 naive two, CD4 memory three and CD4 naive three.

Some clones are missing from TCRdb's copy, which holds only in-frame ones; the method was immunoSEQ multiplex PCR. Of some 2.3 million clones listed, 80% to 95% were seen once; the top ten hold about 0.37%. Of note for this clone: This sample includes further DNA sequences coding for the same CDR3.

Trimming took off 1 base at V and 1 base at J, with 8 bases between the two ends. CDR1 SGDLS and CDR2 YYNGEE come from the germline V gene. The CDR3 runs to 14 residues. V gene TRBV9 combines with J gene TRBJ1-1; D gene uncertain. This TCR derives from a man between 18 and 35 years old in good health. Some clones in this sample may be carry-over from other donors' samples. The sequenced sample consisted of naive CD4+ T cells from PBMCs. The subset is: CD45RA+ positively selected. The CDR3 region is CASSVSGENTEAFF. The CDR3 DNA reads TGTGCCAGCAGCGTATCAGGCGAGAACACTGAAGCTTTCTTT.